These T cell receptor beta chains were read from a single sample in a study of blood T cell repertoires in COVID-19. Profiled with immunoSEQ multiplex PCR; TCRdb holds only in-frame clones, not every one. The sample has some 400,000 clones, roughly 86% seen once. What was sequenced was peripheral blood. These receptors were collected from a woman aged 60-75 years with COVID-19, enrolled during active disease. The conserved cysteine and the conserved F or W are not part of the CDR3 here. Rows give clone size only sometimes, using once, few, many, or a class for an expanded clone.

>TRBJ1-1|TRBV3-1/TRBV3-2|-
ASSQRVVNTEAF
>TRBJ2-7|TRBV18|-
ASSLRGSAADEQY
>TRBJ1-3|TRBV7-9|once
ASSLVGLKSSGNTIY
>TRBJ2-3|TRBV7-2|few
ASSLPGQVTDTQY
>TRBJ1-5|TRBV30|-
AWSRSGVYSNQPQH
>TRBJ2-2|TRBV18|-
ASSPYRAVGELF
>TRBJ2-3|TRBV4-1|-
ASSLKSSGEVDTQY
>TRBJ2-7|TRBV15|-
ATRSDSTSEQY
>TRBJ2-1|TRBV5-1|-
ASSLGGGTYNEQF
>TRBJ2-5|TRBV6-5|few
ASSYSSGQETQY
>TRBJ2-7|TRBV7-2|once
ASSLVFRDGEQY
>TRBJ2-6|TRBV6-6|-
ASTLAGANVLT
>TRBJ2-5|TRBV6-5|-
ASSRDRGQQETQY
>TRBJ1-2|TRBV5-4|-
ASSLDSGHPGYT
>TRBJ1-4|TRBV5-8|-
ASVWTGATNEKLF
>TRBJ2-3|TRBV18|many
ASSRLTGEDTQY
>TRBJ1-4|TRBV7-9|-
ASSQKWTGGNEKLF
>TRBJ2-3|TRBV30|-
AWSRPGALRQDTQY
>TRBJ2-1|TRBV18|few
ASSGPGQFSYNEQF
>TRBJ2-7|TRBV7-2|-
ASSLSRGGEYEQY
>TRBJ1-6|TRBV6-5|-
ASRRDSVNSPLH
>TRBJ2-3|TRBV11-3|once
ASSLGGGLASTDTQY
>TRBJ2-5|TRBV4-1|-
ASSRQHDRSQETQY
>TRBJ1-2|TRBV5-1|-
ASSLGGQGVWYT
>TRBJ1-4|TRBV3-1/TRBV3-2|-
ASSPNQGATNEKLF
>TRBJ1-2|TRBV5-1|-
ASSPRRGTNYGYT
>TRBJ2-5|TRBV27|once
ASGGLATETQY
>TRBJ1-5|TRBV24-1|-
ATSEGGNQPQH
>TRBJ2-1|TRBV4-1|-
ASSRDRYISYNEQF
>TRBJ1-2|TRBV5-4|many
ASYTVENEGYT
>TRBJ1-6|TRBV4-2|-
ASSQDNNSPLH
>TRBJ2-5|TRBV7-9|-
ASSDTHGQGYEETQY
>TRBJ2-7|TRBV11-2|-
ASSLDRDRGVYEQY
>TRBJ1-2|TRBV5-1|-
ASSFGGDYGYT
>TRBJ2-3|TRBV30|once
AWSPRGSATDTQY
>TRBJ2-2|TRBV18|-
ASSRSGALGVGELF
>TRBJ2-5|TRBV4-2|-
ASSQAFRQTETQY
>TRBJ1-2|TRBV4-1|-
ASSQGQSNYGYT
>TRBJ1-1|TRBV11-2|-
ASSLARGSTEAF
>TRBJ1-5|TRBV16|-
ASSQEGTVSNQPQH
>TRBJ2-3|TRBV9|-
ASSSSGVAGGLGTQY
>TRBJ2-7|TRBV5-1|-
ASSTTDPSYEQY
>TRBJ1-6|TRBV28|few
ASSPQDRRLGSPLH
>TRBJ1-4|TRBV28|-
ASSLLGRGKLF
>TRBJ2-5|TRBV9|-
ASSVEAGGRGTQY
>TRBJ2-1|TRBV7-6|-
ASSSMGTLANEQF
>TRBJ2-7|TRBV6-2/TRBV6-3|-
ASSRTRGYEQY
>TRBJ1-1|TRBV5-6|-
ASSFRTGMVNTEAF